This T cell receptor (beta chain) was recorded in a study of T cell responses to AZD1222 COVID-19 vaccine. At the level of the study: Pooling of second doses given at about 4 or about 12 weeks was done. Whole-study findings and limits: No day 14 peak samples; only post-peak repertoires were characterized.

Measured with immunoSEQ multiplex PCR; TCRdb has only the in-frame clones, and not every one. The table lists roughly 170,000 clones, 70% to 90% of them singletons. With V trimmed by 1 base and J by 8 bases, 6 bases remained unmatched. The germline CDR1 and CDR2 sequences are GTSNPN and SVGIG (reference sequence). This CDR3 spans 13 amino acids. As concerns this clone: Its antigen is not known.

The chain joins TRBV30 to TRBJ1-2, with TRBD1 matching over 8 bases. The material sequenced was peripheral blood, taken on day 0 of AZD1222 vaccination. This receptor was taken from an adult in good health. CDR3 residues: CAWSGQGFSGYTF. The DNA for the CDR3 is TGTGCCTGGAGTGGACAGGGGTTTAGCGGCTACACCTTC.